What follows are 19 T cell receptor beta chains derived from one specimen sequenced in a study of cytotoxic CD8 clonotypes in ibrutinib-treated CLL. The protocol was immunoSEQ multiplex PCR, while the TCRdb copy is restricted to in-frame clones and leaves out a portion. The sample gives roughly 160,000 clones, 84% of which show up once; 4.6% is in the top ten. Sequencing was performed on PBMCs, taken after 24 months of ibrutinib treatment. The source is a human donor with chronic lymphocytic leukemia.

This chain links TRBV19 with TRBJ1-1; 8 bases match TRBD1. This CDR3 is 15 amino acids long. Germline V gene sequence: CDR1 LNHDA, CDR2 SQIVND (reference sequence). V shed 1 base, J shed 2 bases, and the junction held 3 bases outside the gene matches. The CDR3 is CASSIGSGGNTEAFF. The CDR3 DNA sequence: TGTGCCAGTAGTATAGGTTCAGGGGGCAACACTGAAGCTTTCTTT. The full variable domain, completed using reference TRBV19 and TRBJ1-1, is DGGITQSPKYLFRKEGQNVTLSCEQNLNHDAMYWYRQDPGQGLRLIYYSQIVNDFQKGDIAEGYSVSREKKESFPLTVTSAQKNPTAFYLCASSIGSGGNTEAFFGQGTRLTVV.

The gene calls are TRBV18 and TRBJ1-1; a possible D gene is TRBD1 (6 bases). The CDR3 extends over 15 amino acids. Germline V gives CDR1 KGHSH, CDR2 LQKENI. Trimming removed 1 base from V and 4 bases from J, with 13 bases in between. In DNA form, the CDR3 reads TGTGCCAGCTCACCACTAGAGGGGGGGATCACTGAAGCTTTCTTT. This gives the protein CASSPLEGGITEAFF.

The genes are TRBV6-6 and TRBJ1-1; no clear D gene. Trimming took off 0 bases at V and 11 bases at J, with 13 bases between the two ends. The CDR3 is 13 amino acids. CDR1 MNHNY and CDR2 SVGAGI come from the germline V gene (reference sequence). In DNA form, the CDR3 reads TGTGCCAGCAGTTACTCGATGGCTTTTGAGGCTTTCTTT. Translated: CASSYSMAFEAFF.

J is TRBJ1-5 and V is TRBV27; maybe TRBD1 (6 bases). From germline, CDR1 is MNHEY and CDR2 SMNVEV (reference sequence). The length of the CDR3 is 14 residues. V lost 7 bases to trimming and J lost 0 bases, with 10 bases between them. CDR3 residues: CASKGVYSNQPQHF. The CDR3 DNA follows: TGTGCCAGCAAGGGGGTATATAGCAATCAGCCCCAGCATTTT.

In this sample, this clone turned up once. The chain is built from TRBV5-1 and TRBJ1-1; D is unclear. Between the trimmed V and J ends, which lost 0 bases and 0 bases, there was a span of 12 bases. The germline V gene encodes CDR1 SGHRS and CDR2 YFSETQ. This CDR3 has 16 amino acids. This CDR3 is CASSLGTLTVNTEAFF. The DNA of the CDR3 is TGCGCCAGCAGCTTGGGGACCCTAACGGTGAACACTGAAGCTTTCTTT.

V is TRBV6-5 and J is TRBJ2-2; TRBD1 matches 10 bases. Germline lookup yields CDR1 MNHEY and CDR2 SVGAGI. The CDR3 has 15 residues. The trim removed 5 bases at V and 1 base at J, leaving 1 base unmatched. The CDR3 DNA sequence: TGTGCCAGCAGTCGGGACAGGGGGAACACCGGGGAGCTGTTTTTT. This gives the protein CASSRDRGNTGELFF.

The chain uses TRBV30 and TRBJ2-2; the match to TRBD1 covers 10 bases. The CDR3 runs 16 residues. The V and J ends lost 7 bases and 2 bases, in that order; junction bases with no gene match: 10. Germline V gene data show CDR1 as GTSNPN and CDR2 as SVGIG (reference sequence). The CDR3 region is CALDSGTGANTGELFF. The DNA of the CDR3 is TGTGCCTTAGACAGCGGGACAGGGGCCAACACCGGGGAGCTGTTTTTT.

The chain has TRBV7-3 and TRBJ2-3; TRBD2 aligns across 10 bases. The CDR3 extends over 15 amino acids. V dropped 2 bases and J dropped 4; count of bases not matched to a gene: 3. Looked up from germline, CDR1 is SGHTA and CDR2 is FQGTGA. The CDR3 region is CASSLLAGGADTQYF. In nucleotides, the CDR3 is TGTGCCAGCAGCTTATTAGCGGGAGGTGCAGATACGCAGTATTTT.

This rearrangement joins TRBV19 to TRBJ1-2; no definite D call. The CDR3 contains 12 residues. V shed 3 bases and J shed 8 bases, with 10 bases lying between them. In germline, CDR1 is LNHDA, CDR2 SQIVND (reference sequence). CDR3 sequence (DNA): TGTGCCAGTAGTATTGTAGGGAGCGGCTACACCTTC. Residues: CASSIVGSGYTF.

The chain uses TRBV6-5 and TRBJ1-1; 11 bases match TRBD1. CDR3 length: 14 residues. Germline V gene data show CDR1 as MNHEY and CDR2 as SVGAGI. The junction had 3 bases not matched to a gene; V was cut back by 5 bases and J by 4 bases. DNA for the CDR3: TGTGCCAGCAGTCGGGACAGGGGGACCACTGAAGCTTTCTTT. Its protein product is CASSRDRGTTEAFF.

This clone is a singleton in its sample. The J gene is TRBJ1-4, the V gene TRBV6-5; 8 nucleotides align to TRBD1. V gave up 6 bases and J gave up 9 bases; unmatched junction bases: 9. The length of the CDR3 is 14 residues. CDR1 is MNHEY, CDR2 SVGAGI, per germline. CDR3: CASSQDRVGKKLFF. The CDR3 nucleotides read TGTGCCAGCAGCCAGGACAGGGTGGGGAAAAAACTGTTTTTT.

In its sample, this clone was seen once. V is TRBV6-6 and J is TRBJ1-6; D not certain. Trimming removed 3 bases from V and 7 bases from J, with 13 bases in between. This CDR3 region has 15 residues. CDR1 MNHNY and CDR2 SVGAGI come from the germline V gene (reference sequence). Here the CDR3 reads CASSYGSTINSPLHF. CDR3 nucleotides: TGTGCCAGCAGTTATGGCAGCACCATCAATTCACCCCTCCACTTT.

This clone was counted between two and nine times. The chain links TRBV7-9 to TRBJ1-5; no firm D call. CDR1 and CDR2 from the germline V gene are SEHNR and FQNEAQ (reference sequence). V was clipped by 1 base and J by 0 bases, with 4 bases between them. The CDR3 contains 14 residues. The CDR3 region has the DNA TGTGCCAGCAGCTTAGACGGTAGCAATCAGCCCCAGCATTTT. This sequence encodes CASSLDGSNQPQHF.

This rearrangement joins TRBV29-1 to TRBJ1-3; D ambiguous. The V gene's germline CDR1 is SQVTM and CDR2 ANQGSEA. V lost 7 bases and J lost 7, with 20 bases in between. The CDR3 totals 14 residues. The CDR3 coding sequence is TGCAGCGCTACTACCGCTTGGGAGCGGAACACCATATATTTT. Protein: CSATTAWERNTIYF. Together with reference TRBV29-1 and TRBJ1-3, the CDR3 gives the full variable domain: SAVISQKPSRDICQRGTSLTIQCQVDSQVTMMFWYRQQPGQSLTLIATANQGSEATYESGFVIDKFPISRPNLTFSTLTVSNMSPEDSSIYLCSATTAWERNTIYFGEGSWLTVV.

The chain links TRBV19 to TRBJ1-4; the D gene is possibly TRBD1 (6 bases). Between the trimmed V and J ends, which lost 5 bases and 5 bases, there was a span of 21 bases. Per germline, CDR1 LNHDA and CDR2 SQIVND (reference sequence). The CDR3 consists of 17 residues. This CDR3 reads CASSLRARGTWNEKLFF. The CDR3 coding sequence is TGTGCCAGTAGTTTAAGAGCACGGGGGACATGGAATGAAAAACTGTTTTTT.

This clone was seen a handful of times. The chain uses TRBV19 and TRBJ1-2; D may be TRBD1 (5 bases). V lost 10 bases and J 3 bases, leaving 15 bases between the germline ends. The CDR3 has 13 residues. The germline gives CDR1 LNHDA, CDR2 SQIVND (reference sequence). DNA of the CDR3: TGTGCCACCCCCCGGGCGGGGGACTATGGCTACACCTTC. Translating gives CATPRAGDYGYTF.

This rearrangement joins TRBV5-1 to TRBJ1-1; no reliable D call. V was shortened by 1 base and J by 0 bases, with 10 bases between the two germline ends. In germline, CDR1 is SGHRS, CDR2 YFSETQ. CDR3 length equals 15 residues. The CDR3 loop reads CASSLSASMNTEAFF. The CDR3 nucleotides read TGCGCCAGCAGCTTGTCGGCCAGTATGAACACTGAAGCTTTCTTT.

The chain combines TRBV28 with TRBJ1-2, with a possible D match to TRBD1 (6 bases). V was clipped by 4 bases and J by 2 bases, with 11 bases between them. CDR1 and CDR2 (germline): MDHEN, SYDVKM. The CDR3 runs 14 residues. The CDR3 is CASSSYQGNYGYTF. Here the CDR3 DNA reads TGTGCCAGCAGTTCGTACCAGGGGAACTATGGCTACACCTTC.

This chain joins TRBV30 and TRBJ1-6; no firm D call. The CDR3 is made up of 15 amino acids. Germline-derived CDR1 and CDR2 are GTSNPN and SVGIG (reference sequence). Trimming removed 2 bases from V and 6 bases from J, with 14 bases in between. CDR3: CAWSPRVGANSPLHF. The DNA of the CDR3 is TGTGCCTGGAGTCCCCGGGTAGGAGCTAATTCACCCCTCCACTTT.